The 26 T cell receptor beta chains below were found in one sample sequenced in a study of shared clonotypes between healthy human individuals. Produced via immunoSEQ multiplex PCR; TCRdb's table is partial and in-frame only. The sample lists roughly 1.5 million clones, approximately 98% occurring once. The specimen was naive CD4+ T cells sorted from blood. Subset defined: CD45RA+ positively selected. The receptors originated from a man aged 25-40 years in good health.

This clone has just one count. V gene TRBV2 combines with J gene TRBJ2-2; D possibly matches TRBD1 or TRBD2 (5 bases each). The germline gives CDR1 SNHLY, CDR2 FYNNEI. The CDR3 contains 18 residues. V was cut by 6 bases and J by 6 bases, with 26 bases left in between. The CDR3 sequence is CASRGDRRTSKGAGELFF. The CDR3, as DNA: TGTGCCAGCAGGGGGGATCGAAGGACATCAAAAGGGGCCGGGGAGCTGTTTTTT.

The CDR3: CASSVAPQARTGGRGTDTQYF. The CDR3 nucleotides read TGTGCCAGCAGCGTAGCCCCACAAGCTCGGACAGGGGGACGAGGGACAGATACGCAGTATTTT. The V call is TRBV9, the J call TRBJ2-3; the match to TRBD1 covers 10 bases. The length of the CDR3 is 21 residues. Germline V gives CDR1 SGDLS, CDR2 YYNGEE. Trimming took 0 bases from V and 3 from J; bases not matched to a gene: 19.

The V call is TRBV2, the J call TRBJ2-7, with D perhaps matching TRBD1 or TRBD2 (5 bases each). Trimming removed 4 bases at V and 6 bases at J, with 22 bases between. Germline V gives CDR1 SNHLY, CDR2 FYNNEI. This CDR3 contains 16 residues. This CDR3 is CASSGTGLPRGFEQYF. The CDR3 DNA reads TGTGCCAGCAGTGGTACTGGGCTGCCGAGGGGTTTCGAGCAGTACTTC.

This chain connects TRBV27 to TRBJ2-5; 8 bases align to TRBD2. V shed 8 bases and J 5 bases; nucleotides not matched to a gene: 13. CDR3 size: 15 residues. Germline V gene lookup returns CDR1 MNHEY and CDR2 SMNVEV (reference sequence). This CDR3 is CASANPGLVGETQYF. The CDR3 bases are TGTGCCAGCGCTAACCCGGGACTAGTAGGGGAGACCCAGTACTTC.

The chain links TRBV7-2 to TRBJ2-4; 11 bases fit TRBD2. Germline loops: CDR1 SGHTA, CDR2 FQGNSA. V dropped 2 bases and J dropped 0; count of bases not matched to a gene: 6. This CDR3 is 18 amino acids long. CDR3: CASSLYSGTSGAKNIQYF. The CDR3 bases are TGTGCCAGCAGCTTATATTCGGGGACTAGCGGAGCCAAAAACATTCAGTACTTC.

In this sample, this clone turned up once. V usage is TRBV19 and J usage is TRBJ2-1; TRBD2 aligns across 9 bases. Germline V gene lookup returns CDR1 LNHDA and CDR2 SQIVND (reference sequence). The CDR3 spans 15 residues. The V segment lost 4 bases and the J segment 9 bases; nucleotides outside the gene matches: 10. The CDR3 DNA reads TGTGCCAGTAGTACTCAAAGTAGCGGGAGCCCTGAGCAGTTCTTC. This codes for CASSTQSSGSPEQFF.

This clone occurred a few times. The V call is TRBV25-1, the J call TRBJ2-1, with D tentatively TRBD1 or TRBD2 (5 bases each). This CDR3 has 13 amino acids. Germline V CDR1 and CDR2: MGHDK, SYGVNS. Trimming removed 4 bases from V and 6 bases from J, with 10 bases in between. The DNA for the CDR3 is TGTGCCAGCAGTGTCGGGACCCTCAATGAGCAGTTCTTC. Amino acid sequence: CASSVGTLNEQFF.

The chain has TRBV19 and TRBJ1-5, with D unclear. In germline, CDR1 is LNHDA, CDR2 SQIVND (reference sequence). V lost 1 base, J lost 5 bases, and 12 bases lay in between. The CDR3 runs to 15 residues. CDR3: CASSIAPLIYQPQHF. Here the CDR3 DNA reads TGTGCCAGTAGTATAGCCCCCCTAATCTATCAGCCCCAGCATTTT.

V usage is TRBV29-1 and J usage is TRBJ2-7, with 11 bases that match TRBD1. Trimming removed 4 bases from V and 0 bases from J; junction bases left unmatched: 5. This CDR3 region has 15 residues. Germline values: CDR1 SQVTM, CDR2 ANQGSEA. In DNA form, the CDR3 reads TGCAGCGTTGGGGACAGGGGGAAAACCTCCTACGAGCAGTACTTC. It translates to CSVGDRGKTSYEQYF.

The chain couples TRBV29-1 to TRBJ2-5; the D gene is possibly TRBD2 (6 bases). Trimming pared 4 bases from V and 5 bases from J, leaving 11 bases between. Germline V lookup: CDR1 SQVTM, CDR2 ANQGSEA. CDR3 size: 12 residues. This CDR3 reads CSVVPGVETQYF. CDR3 DNA sequence: TGCAGCGTTGTACCGGGGGTGGAGACCCAGTACTTC.

V gene TRBV2 combines with J gene TRBJ2-2, with 7 bases that match TRBD1. Trimming cost V 4 bases and J 1 base; bases outside gene matches: 0. Per germline, CDR1 SNHLY and CDR2 FYNNEI. The CDR3 sequence is 14 residues long. The CDR3 loop is CASSGDRNTGELFF. The CDR3 coding sequence is TGTGCCAGCAGTGGGGACAGGAACACCGGGGAGCTGTTTTTT.

The chain uses TRBV25-1 and TRBJ2-3; possible D gene TRBD2, 5 bases. CDR1 and CDR2 (germline): MGHDK, SYGVNS. The CDR3 length is 17 residues. Trimming removed 2 bases from V and 2 bases from J, with 17 bases in between. This CDR3 is CASSERPGKPNTDTQYF. CDR3 in DNA: TGTGCCAGCAGTGAAAGGCCCGGGAAACCGAACACAGATACGCAGTATTTT.

The V and J genes are TRBV7-2 and TRBJ1-2, with 7 bases fitting TRBD1. Germline V lookup: CDR1 SGHTA, CDR2 FQGNSA. The CDR3 is 14 residues long. The trim removed 2 bases at V and 7 bases at J, leaving 7 bases unmatched. CDR3 sequence: CASSLLRQGSGYTF. The CDR3 DNA reads TGTGCCAGCAGCTTACTTCGACAGGGTTCTGGCTACACCTTC.

In nucleotides, the CDR3 is TGCGCCAGCAGCTTGACGCCAGGGGGTGAGCAGTACTTC. Translated: CASSLTPGGEQYF. The chain recombines TRBV5-1 with TRBJ2-7; 7 bases match TRBD1. This CDR3 has 13 residues. CDR1 and CDR2 (germline): SGHRS, YFSETQ. V was clipped by 1 base and J by 7 bases; unmatched bases: 5.

The chain employs TRBV28 and TRBJ2-4; D unclear. The CDR3 extends over 15 amino acids. With 2 bases removed from V and 1 base from J, the gap between germline ends came to 9 bases. Germline V gene data show CDR1 as MDHEN and CDR2 as SYDVKM. The CDR3 loop is CASSLAPRAKNIQYF. DNA for the CDR3: TGTGCCAGCAGTTTAGCACCGAGGGCCAAAAACATTCAGTACTTC.

The rearrangement uses TRBV6-1 and TRBJ1-2; D may be TRBD1 (6 bases). V was clipped by 4 bases and J by 2 bases, with 11 bases between them. The CDR3 extends over 14 amino acids. Germline CDR1 and CDR2: MNHNS and SASEGT. As DNA, the CDR3 is TGTGCCAGCAGTGTATCGGGACAAAACTATGGCTACACCTTC. Translating it yields CASSVSGQNYGYTF.

Written as DNA, the CDR3 is TGTGCCAGCTCACCACTTTCCGGGACAGGGGGTTCCTACGAGCAGTACTTC. It translates to CASSPLSGTGGSYEQYF. The rearrangement uses TRBV18 and TRBJ2-7, with TRBD1 identical over 11 bases. J gave up 1 base and V 1 base, and 6 bases lay outside the gene matches. This CDR3 has 17 residues. Germline values: CDR1 KGHSH, CDR2 LQKENI.

The chain uses TRBV28 and TRBJ2-7; D may be TRBD2 (6 bases). The CDR3 sequence is 13 residues long. The V end lost 11 bases, the J end lost 2 bases, and 16 bases lay between the germline ends. Germline CDR1 MDHEN, CDR2 SYDVKM. The CDR3 nucleotides read TGTGCCCTCCAAGGACCGGGGGCCTACGAGCAGTACTTC. Translated, it gives CALQGPGAYEQYF.

This clone was detected only once. This chain joins TRBV19 and TRBJ2-5, with a possible D match to TRBD1 (6 bases). There are 16 residues in the CDR3. The germline V gene has CDR1 LNHDA and CDR2 SQIVND (reference sequence). V was shortened by 3 bases and J by 5 bases, with 19 bases between the two germline ends. The chain's CDR3 is CASSISGGPLGETQYF. CDR3 nucleotide sequence: TGTGCCAGTAGTATTTCTGGGGGCCCCTTAGGGGAGACCCAGTACTTC.

This chain joins TRBV18 and TRBJ2-3; no clear D. Germline assignment: CDR1 KGHSH and CDR2 LQKENI. The ends were cut back, 3 bases at V and 0 bases at J, with 10 bases in the middle. The CDR3 totals 15 residues. As DNA, the CDR3 is TGTGCCAGCTCACCGCTAGAGATTAGCACAGATACGCAGTATTTT. It yields the protein CASSPLEISTDTQYF.

This clone showed up just once. The chain recombines TRBV30 with TRBJ1-5; D gene unclear. CDR3 length equals 12 residues. The V end was cut by 5 bases, the J end by 5 bases, with 10 bases between. CDR1 and CDR2 from the germline V gene are GTSNPN and SVGIG (reference sequence). DNA for the CDR3: TGTGCCTGGGGAGAGAGGTATCAGCCCCAGCATTTT. Its translation: CAWGERYQPQHF.

The rearrangement uses TRBV25-1 and TRBJ1-2, with D tentatively TRBD1 (5 bases). This CDR3 region has 14 residues. V was trimmed by 1 base and J by 5 bases, leaving 11 bases between them. Germline assignment: CDR1 MGHDK and CDR2 SYGVNS. The CDR3 bases are TGTGCCAGCAGTGAATTCGCAGGGAGGTATGGCTACACCTTC. As protein: CASSEFAGRYGYTF.

The gene calls are TRBV9 and TRBJ2-1; 8 positions match TRBD2. Germline assignment: CDR1 SGDLS and CDR2 YYNGEE. This CDR3 is built from 13 residues. V shed 4 bases, J shed 8 bases, and the junction held 5 bases outside the gene matches. In DNA form, the CDR3 reads TGTGCCAGCAGCACTTCACTAGCGGATGAGCAGTTCTTC. Protein sequence: CASSTSLADEQFF.

This sequence joins TRBV7-3 and TRBJ2-1, with D maybe TRBD1 (5 bases). CDR1 and CDR2 (germline): SGHTA, FQGTGA. There are 13 residues in the CDR3. V was cut by 4 bases and J by 9 bases, with 13 bases left in between. The CDR3 is CASSSTRQGEQFF. The CDR3 DNA follows: TGTGCCAGCAGCTCTACCCGGCAGGGTGAGCAGTTCTTC. Complete variable domain (other parts from reference TRBV7-3 and TRBJ2-1): GAGVSQTPSNKVTEKGKYVELRCDPISGHTALYWYRQSLGQGPEFLIYFQGTGAADDSGLPNDRFFAVRPEGSVSTLKIQRTERGDSAVYLCASSSTRQGEQFFGPGTRLTVL.

Concerning this clone: Germline is not matched at one junction end, which may reflect a read error. The V call is TRBV7-7, the J call TRBJ1-5; 9 bases match TRBD1. The CDR3 spans 15 residues. In germline, CDR1 is SSHAT, CDR2 FNYEAQ (reference sequence). In DNA, the CDR3 is TGTGCTAGCAGCTTAAACAGGGGGCGAGGTCAGCCCCAGCATTTT. Its protein is CASSLNRGRGQPQHF.

This clone was found once. The rearrangement links TRBV14 to TRBJ2-7; D call uncertain. This CDR3 has 13 amino acids. V lost 3 bases and J lost 0, with 6 bases in between. From germline, CDR1 is SGHDN and CDR2 FVKESK. As DNA, the CDR3 is TGTGCCAGCAGCCACAGGCCCTCCTACGAGCAGTACTTC. Its protein product is CASSHRPSYEQYF.